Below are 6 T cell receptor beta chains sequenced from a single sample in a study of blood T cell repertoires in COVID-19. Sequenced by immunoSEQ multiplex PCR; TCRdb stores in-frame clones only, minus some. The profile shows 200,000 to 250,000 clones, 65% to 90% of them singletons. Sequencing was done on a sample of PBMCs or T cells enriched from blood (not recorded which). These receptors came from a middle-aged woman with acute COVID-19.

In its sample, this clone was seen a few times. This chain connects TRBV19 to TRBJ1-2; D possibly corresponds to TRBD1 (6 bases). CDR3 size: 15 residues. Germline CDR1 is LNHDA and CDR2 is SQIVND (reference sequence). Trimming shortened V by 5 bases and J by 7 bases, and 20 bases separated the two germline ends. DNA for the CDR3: TGTGCCAGTAGTCTTCTGACAGGAGCTATGTTTGGCTACACCTTC. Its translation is CASSLLTGAMFGYTF. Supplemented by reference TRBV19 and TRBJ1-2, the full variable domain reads DGGITQSPKYLFRKEGQNVTLSCEQNLNHDAMYWYRQDPGQGLRLIYYSQIVNDFQKGDIAEGYSVSREKKESFPLTVTSAQKNPTAFYLCASSLLTGAMFGYTFGSGTRLTVV.

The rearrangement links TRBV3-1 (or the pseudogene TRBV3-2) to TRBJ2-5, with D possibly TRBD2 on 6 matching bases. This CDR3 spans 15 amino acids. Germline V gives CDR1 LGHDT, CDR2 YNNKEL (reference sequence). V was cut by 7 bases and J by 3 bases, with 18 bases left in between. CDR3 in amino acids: CASTGAGMGEETQYF. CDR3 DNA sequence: TGTGCCAGCACAGGCGCGGGGATGGGCGAAGAGACCCAGTACTTC.

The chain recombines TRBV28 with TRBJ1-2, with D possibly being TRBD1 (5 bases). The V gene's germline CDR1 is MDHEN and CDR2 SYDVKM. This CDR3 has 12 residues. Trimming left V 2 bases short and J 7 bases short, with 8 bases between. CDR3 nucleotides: TGTGCCAGCAGTTTAGTAAGGGGTGGCTACACCTTC. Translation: CASSLVRGGYTF.

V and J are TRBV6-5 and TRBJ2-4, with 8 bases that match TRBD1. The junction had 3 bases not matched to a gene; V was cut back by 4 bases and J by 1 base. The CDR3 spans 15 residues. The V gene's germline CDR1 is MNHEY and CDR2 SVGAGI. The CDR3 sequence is CASSSDRAAKNIQYF. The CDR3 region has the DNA TGTGCCAGCAGTTCGGACAGGGCGGCCAAAAACATTCAGTACTTC.

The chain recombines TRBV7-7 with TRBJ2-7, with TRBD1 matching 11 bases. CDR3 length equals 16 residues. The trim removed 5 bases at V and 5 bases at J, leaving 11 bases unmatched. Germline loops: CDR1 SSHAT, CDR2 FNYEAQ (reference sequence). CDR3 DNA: TGTGCCAGCAGCCCCGGACAGGGGGCGCAAAATGACGAGCAGTACTTC. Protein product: CASSPGQGAQNDEQYF.

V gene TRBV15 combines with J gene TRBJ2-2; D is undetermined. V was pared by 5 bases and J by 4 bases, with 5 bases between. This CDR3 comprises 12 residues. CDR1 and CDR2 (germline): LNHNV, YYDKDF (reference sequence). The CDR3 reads CATSPSTGELFF. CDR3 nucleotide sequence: TGTGCCACCAGCCCCAGCACCGGGGAGCTGTTTTTT.